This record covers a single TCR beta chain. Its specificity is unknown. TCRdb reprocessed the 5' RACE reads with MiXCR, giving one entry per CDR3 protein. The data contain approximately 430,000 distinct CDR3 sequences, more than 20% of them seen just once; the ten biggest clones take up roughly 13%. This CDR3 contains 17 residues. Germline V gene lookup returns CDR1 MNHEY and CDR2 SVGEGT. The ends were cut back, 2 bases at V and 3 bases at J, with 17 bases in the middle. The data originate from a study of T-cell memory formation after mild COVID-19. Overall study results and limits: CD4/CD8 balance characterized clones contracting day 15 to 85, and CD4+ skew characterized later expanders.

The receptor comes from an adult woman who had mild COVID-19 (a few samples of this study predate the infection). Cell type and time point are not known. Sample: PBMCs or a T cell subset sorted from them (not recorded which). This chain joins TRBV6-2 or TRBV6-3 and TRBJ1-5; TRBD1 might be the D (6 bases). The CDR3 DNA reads TGTGCCAGCAGTTACGAGACAGGATCGCAGCTCAATCAGCCCCAGCATTTT. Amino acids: CASSYETGSQLNQPQHF.